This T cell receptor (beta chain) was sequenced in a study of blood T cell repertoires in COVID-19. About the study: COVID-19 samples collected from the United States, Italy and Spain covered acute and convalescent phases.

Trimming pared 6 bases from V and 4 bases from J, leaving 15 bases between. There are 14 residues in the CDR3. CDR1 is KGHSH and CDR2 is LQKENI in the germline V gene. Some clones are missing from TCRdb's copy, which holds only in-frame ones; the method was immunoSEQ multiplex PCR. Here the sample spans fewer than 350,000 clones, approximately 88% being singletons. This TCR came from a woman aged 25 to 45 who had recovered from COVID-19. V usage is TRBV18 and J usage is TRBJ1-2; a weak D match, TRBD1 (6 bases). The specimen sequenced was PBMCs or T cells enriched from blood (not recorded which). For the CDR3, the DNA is TGTGCCAGCTCTTCCGAGGCAGGGGCCTATGGCTACACCTTC. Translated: CASSSEAGAYGYTF.